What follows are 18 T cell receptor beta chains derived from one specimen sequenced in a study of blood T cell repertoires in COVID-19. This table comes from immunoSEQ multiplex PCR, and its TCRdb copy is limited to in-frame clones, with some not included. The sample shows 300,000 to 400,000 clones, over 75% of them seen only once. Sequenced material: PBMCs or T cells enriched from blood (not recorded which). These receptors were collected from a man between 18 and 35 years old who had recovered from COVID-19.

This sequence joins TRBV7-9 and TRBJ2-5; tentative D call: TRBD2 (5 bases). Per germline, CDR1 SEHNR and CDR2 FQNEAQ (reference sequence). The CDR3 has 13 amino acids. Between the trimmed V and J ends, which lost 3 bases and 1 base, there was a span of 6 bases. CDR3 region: CASSFSGQETQYF. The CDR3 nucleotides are TGTGCCAGCAGCTTCAGCGGCCAAGAGACCCAGTACTTC.

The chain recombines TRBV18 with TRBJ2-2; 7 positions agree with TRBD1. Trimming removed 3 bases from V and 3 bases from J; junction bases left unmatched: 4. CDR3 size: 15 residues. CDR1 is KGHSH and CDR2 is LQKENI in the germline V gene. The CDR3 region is CASSPRQGDTGELFF. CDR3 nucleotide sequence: TGTGCCAGCTCACCGCGGCAGGGGGACACCGGGGAGCTGTTTTTT.

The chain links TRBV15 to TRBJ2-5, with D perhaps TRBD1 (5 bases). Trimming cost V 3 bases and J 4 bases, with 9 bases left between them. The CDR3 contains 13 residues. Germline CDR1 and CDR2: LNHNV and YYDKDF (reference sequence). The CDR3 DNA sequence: TGTGCCACCAGCAGCAGGGTTGTAGAGACCCAGTACTTC. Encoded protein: CATSSRVVETQYF.

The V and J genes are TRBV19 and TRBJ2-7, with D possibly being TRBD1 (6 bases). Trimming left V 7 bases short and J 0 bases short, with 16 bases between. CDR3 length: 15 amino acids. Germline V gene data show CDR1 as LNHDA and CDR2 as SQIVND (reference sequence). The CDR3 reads CASTLQGGSSYEQYF. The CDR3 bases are TGTGCCAGTACCCTACAAGGGGGATCCTCCTACGAGCAGTACTTC.

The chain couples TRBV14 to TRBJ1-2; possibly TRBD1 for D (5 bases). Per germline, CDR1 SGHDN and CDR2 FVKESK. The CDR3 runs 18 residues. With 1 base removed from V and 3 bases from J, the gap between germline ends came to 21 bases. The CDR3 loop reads CASSQAGLGRADHYGYTF. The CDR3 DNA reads TGTGCCAGCAGCCAAGCCGGATTAGGCAGGGCGGACCACTATGGCTACACCTTC.

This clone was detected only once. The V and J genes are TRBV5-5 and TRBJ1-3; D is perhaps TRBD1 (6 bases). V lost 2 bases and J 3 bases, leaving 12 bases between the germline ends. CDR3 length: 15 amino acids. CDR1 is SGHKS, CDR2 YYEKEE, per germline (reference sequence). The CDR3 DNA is TGTGCCAGCAGCTTCACGGGGGGCGTTGGAAACACCATATATTTT. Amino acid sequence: CASSFTGGVGNTIYF.

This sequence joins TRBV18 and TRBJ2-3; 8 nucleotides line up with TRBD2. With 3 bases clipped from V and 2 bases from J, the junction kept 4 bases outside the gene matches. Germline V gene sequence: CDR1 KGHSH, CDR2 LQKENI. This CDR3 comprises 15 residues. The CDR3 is CASSPSSGPTDTQYF. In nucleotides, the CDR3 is TGTGCCAGCTCACCTTCTAGCGGGCCCACAGATACGCAGTATTTT.

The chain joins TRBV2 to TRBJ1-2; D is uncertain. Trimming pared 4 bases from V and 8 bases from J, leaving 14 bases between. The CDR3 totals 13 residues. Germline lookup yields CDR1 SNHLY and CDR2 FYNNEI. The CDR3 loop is CASSGRAGSGYTF. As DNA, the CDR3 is TGTGCCAGCAGTGGGAGGGCGGGGTCCGGCTACACCTTC.

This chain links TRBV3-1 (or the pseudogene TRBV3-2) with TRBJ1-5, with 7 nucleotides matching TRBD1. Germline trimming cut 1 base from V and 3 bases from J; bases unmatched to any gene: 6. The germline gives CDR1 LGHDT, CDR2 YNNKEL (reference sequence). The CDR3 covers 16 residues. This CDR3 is CASSQVGTAVNQPQHF. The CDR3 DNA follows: TGTGCCAGCAGCCAAGTGGGGACAGCCGTCAATCAGCCCCAGCATTTT.

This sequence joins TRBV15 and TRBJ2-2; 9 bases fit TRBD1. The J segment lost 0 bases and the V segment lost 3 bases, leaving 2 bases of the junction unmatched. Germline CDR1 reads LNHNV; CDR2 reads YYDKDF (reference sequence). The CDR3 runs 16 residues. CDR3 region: CATSSRDRANTGELFF. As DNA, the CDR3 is TGTGCCACCAGCAGTCGGGACAGGGCGAACACCGGGGAGCTGTTTTTT.

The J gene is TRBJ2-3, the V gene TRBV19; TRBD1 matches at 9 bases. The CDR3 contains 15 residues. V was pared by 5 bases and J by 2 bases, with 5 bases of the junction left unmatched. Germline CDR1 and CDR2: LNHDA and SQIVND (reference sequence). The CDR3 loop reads CASSSRDRVTDTQYF. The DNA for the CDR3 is TGTGCCAGTAGTTCCCGGGACAGGGTCACAGATACGCAGTATTTT.

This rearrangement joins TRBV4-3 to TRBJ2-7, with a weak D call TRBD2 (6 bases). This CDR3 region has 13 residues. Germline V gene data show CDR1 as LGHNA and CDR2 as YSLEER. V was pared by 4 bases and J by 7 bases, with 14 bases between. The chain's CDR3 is CASSRDSVGEQYF. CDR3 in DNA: TGCGCCAGCAGCCGGGACTCGGTGGGGGAGCAGTACTTC.

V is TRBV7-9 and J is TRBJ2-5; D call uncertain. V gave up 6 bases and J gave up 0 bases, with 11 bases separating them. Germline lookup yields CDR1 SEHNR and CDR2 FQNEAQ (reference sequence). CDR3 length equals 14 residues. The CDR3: CASRMETHQETQYF. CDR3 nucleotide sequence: TGTGCCAGCAGGATGGAGACCCACCAAGAGACCCAGTACTTC. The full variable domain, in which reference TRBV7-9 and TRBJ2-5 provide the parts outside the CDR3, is DTGVSQNPRHKITKRGQNVTFRCDPISEHNRLYWYRQTLGQGPEFLTYFQNEAQLEKSRLLSDRFSAERPKGSFSTLEIQRTEQGDSAMYLCASRMETHQETQYFGPGTRLLVL.

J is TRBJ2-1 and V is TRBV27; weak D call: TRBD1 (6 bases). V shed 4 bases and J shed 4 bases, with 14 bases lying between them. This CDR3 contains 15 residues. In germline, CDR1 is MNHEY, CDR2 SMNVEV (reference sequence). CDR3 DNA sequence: TGTGCCAGCAGTTCATACGGGACAAAGTACAATGAGCAGTTCTTC. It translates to CASSSYGTKYNEQFF.

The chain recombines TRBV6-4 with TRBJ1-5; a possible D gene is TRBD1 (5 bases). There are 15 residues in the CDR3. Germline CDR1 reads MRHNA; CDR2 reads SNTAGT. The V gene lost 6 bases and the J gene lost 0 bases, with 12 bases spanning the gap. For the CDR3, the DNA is TGTGCCAGCAGACCCGACAGATATAGCAATCAGCCCCAGCATTTT. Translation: CASRPDRYSNQPQHF.

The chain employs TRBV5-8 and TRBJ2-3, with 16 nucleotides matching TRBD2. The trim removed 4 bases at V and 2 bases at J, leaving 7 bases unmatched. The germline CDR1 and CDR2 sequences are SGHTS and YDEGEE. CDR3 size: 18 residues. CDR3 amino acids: CASSKGLAGGIVTDTQYF. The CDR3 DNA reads TGTGCCAGCAGCAAGGGACTAGCGGGAGGGATCGTCACAGATACGCAGTATTTT.

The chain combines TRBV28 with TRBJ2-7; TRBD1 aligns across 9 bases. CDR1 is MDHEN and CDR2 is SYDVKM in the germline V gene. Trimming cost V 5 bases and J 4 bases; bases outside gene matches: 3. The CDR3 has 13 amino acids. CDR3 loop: CASSVQGAYEQYF. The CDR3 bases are TGTGCCAGCAGTGTACAGGGGGCGTACGAGCAGTACTTC.

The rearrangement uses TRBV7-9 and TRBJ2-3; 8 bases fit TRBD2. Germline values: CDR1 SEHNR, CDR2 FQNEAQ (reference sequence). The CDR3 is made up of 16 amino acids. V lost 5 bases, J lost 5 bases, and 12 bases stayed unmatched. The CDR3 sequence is CASSPPGTRYIDTQYF. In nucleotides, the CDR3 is TGTGCCAGCAGCCCCCCCGGGACTAGATATATAGATACGCAGTATTTT.